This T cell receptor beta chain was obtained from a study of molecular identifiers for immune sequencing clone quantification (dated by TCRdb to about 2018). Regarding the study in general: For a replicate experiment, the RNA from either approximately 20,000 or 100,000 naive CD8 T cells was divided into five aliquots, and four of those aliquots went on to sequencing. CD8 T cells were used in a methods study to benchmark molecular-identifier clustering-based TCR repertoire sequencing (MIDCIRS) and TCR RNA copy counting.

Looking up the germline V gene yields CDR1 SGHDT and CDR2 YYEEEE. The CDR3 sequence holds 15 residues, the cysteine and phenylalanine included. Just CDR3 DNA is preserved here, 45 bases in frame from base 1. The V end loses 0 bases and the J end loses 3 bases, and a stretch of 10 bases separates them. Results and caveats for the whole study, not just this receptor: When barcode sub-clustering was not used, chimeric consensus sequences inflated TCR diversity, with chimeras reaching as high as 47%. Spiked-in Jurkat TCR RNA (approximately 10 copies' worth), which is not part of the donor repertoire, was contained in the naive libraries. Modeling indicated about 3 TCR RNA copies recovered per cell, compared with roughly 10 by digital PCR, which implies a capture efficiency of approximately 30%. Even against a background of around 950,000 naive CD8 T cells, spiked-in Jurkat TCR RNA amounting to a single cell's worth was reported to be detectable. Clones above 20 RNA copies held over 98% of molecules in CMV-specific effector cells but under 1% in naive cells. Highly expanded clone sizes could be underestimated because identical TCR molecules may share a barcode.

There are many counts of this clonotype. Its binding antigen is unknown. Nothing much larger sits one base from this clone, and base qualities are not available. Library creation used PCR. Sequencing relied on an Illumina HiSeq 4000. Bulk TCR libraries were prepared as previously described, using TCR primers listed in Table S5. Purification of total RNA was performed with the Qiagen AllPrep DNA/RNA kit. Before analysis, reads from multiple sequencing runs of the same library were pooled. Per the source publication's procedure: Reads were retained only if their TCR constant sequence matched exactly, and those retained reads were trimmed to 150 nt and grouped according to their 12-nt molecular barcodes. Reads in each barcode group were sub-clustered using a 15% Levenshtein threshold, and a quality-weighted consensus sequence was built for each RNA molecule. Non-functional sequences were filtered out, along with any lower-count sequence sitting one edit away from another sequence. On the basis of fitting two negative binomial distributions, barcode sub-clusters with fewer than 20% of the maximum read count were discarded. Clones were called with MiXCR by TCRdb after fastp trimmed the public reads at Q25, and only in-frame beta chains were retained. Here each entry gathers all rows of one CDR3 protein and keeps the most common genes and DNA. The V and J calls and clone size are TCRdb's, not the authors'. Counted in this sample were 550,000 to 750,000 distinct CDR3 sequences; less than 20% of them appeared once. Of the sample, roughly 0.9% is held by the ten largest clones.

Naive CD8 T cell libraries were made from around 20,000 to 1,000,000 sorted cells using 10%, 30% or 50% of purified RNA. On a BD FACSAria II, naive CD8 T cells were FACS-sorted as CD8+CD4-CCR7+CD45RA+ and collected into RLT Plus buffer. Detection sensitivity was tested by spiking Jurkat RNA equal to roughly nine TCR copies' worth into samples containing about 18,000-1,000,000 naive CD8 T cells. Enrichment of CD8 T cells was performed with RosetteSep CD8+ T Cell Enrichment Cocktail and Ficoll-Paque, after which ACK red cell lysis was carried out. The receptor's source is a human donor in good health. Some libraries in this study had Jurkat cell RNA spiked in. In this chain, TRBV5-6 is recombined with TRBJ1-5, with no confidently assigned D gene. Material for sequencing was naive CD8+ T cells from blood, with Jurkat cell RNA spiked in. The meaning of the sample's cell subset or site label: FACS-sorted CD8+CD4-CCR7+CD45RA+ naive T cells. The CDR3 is CASSLGIQDNQPQHF. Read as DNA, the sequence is TGTGCCAGCAGCTTGGGTATCCAGGACAATCAGCCCCAGCATTTT.